These 28 T cell receptor beta chains were all obtained from the same sample, sequenced in a study of beta chain features in type 1 diabetes (dated by TCRdb to the late 2010s). The full study reports these points: Type 1 diabetes patients showed a moderate but significant shortening of TCRB CDR3 length in all four CD4+ subsets.

The receptor library was made with the immunoSEQ multiplex PCR assay. The entire isolated RNA was reverse transcribed using the High Capacity cDNA Reverse Transcription Kit, and thus expressed TCRB transcripts were sequenced. TCRdb retrieved this table from immuneACCESS and kept in-frame rearrangements only. Not all clones are present; in checked studies, unresolved V genes account for under half, and no reason is known for the remainder. Here the sample has about 640,000 clones; about an eighth occur a single time. Of the sample, around 0.12% falls within the top ten clones. These receptors have no identified antigens. The sequenced sample was naive CD4+ T cells from blood. The cell subset or site label on this specimen signifies: true naive CD4+ T cells. These receptors were obtained from a man in his thirties or forties with type 1 diabetes.

The J gene is TRBJ1-1, the V gene TRBV11-2; D is unresolved. Germline lookup yields CDR1 SGHAT and CDR2 FQNNGV. V lost 0 bases, J lost 1 base, and 3 bases lay in between. This CDR3 spans 13 amino acids. In DNA, the CDR3 is TGTGCCAGCAGCTTAGAGAGGAACACTGAAGCTTTCTTT. As protein: CASSLERNTEAFF. Drawing the rest from reference TRBV11-2 and TRBJ1-1, the complete variable domain is EAGVAQSPRYKIIEKRQSVAFWCNPISGHATLYWYQQILGQGPKLLIQFQNNGVVDDSQLPKDRFSAERLKGVDSTLKIQPAKLEDSAVYLCASSLERNTEAFFGQGTRLTVV.

J is TRBJ2-5 and V is TRBV11-3; 9 bases map to TRBD2. The V segment lost 6 bases and the J segment 4 bases; nucleotides outside the gene matches: 3. Germline V gene sequence: CDR1 SGHNT, CDR2 YENEEA. This CDR3 has 13 amino acids. The CDR3 region has the DNA TGTGCCAGCAGTCAGGGACTAGCAGAGACCCAGTACTTC. This gives the protein CASSQGLAETQYF.

The chain links TRBV11-3 to TRBJ2-3; the D gene is possibly TRBD2 (6 bases). Germline V lookup: CDR1 SGHNT, CDR2 YENEEA. The V end was cut by 5 bases, the J end by 2 bases, with 14 bases between. The CDR3 has 15 residues. CDR3 loop: CASSLRVAATDTQYF. CDR3 bases: TGTGCCAGCAGCCTGCGGGTAGCGGCCACAGATACGCAGTATTTT.

The chain uses TRBV10-3 and TRBJ2-7; tentatively, D is TRBD2 (5 bases). Between the trimmed V and J ends, which lost 4 bases and 5 bases, there was a span of 15 bases. Germline loops: CDR1 ENHRY, CDR2 SYGVKD. This CDR3 comprises 14 residues. DNA for the CDR3: TGTGCCATCAGTGGGAACGAGGGATTAAACGAGCAGTACTTC. This encodes CAISGNEGLNEQYF.

The chain combines TRBV4-2 with TRBJ2-3; the D is unclear. This CDR3 contains 16 residues. The V and J ends lost 2 bases and 2 bases respectively, with 14 bases between them. CDR1 and CDR2 (germline): LGHNA, YNFKEQ. CDR3 coding DNA: TGTGCCAGCAGCCAACTGGCCCAAAGGCCCACAGATACGCAGTATTTT. Translating gives CASSQLAQRPTDTQYF.

Note on this clone: Other DNA sequences in the sample encode the same CDR3. The chain uses TRBV7-2 and TRBJ1-1; TRBD1 matches at 7 bases. The V and J ends lost 0 bases and 4 bases, in that order; junction bases with no gene match: 2. The length of the CDR3 is 14 residues. The germline V gene encodes CDR1 SGHTA and CDR2 FQGNSA. The CDR3 DNA is TGTGCCAGCAGCTTAGCAGGGGGCAGCACTGAAGCTTTCTTT. This gives the protein CASSLAGGSTEAFF.

The V gene is TRBV27, the J gene TRBJ2-7; no clear D. Germline V gene data show CDR1 as MNHEY and CDR2 as SMNVEV (reference sequence). V was clipped by 2 bases and J by 0 bases, with 8 bases between them. The CDR3 totals 14 residues. CDR3 amino acids: CASSLHESSYEQYF. CDR3 DNA sequence: TGTGCCAGCAGTTTACACGAGAGCTCCTACGAGCAGTACTTC.

The chain joins TRBV9 to TRBJ2-1; D may be TRBD2 (5 bases). The CDR3 contains 13 residues. Germline CDR1 and CDR2: SGDLS and YYNGEE. Trimming stripped 4 bases from V and 3 bases from J, with 8 bases between. In nucleotides, the CDR3 is TGTGCCAGCAGCCCCCGGGACTACAATGAGCAGTTCTTC. Translated: CASSPRDYNEQFF.

The chain combines TRBV7-9 with TRBJ2-5, with 7 bases matching TRBD1. The germline V gene encodes CDR1 SEHNR and CDR2 FQNEAQ (reference sequence). CDR3 length: 14 residues. The ends lost 4 bases at V and 0 bases at J; junction bases unmatched: 2. CDR3 coding DNA: TGTGCCAGCAGCTCACAGGGGTACCAAGAGACCCAGTACTTC. Translation: CASSSQGYQETQYF.

This clone occurred a few times. The rearrangement joins TRBV7-2 to TRBJ2-7; no firm D call. Germline-derived CDR1 and CDR2 are SGHTA and FQGNSA. This CDR3 has 13 amino acids. Trimming stripped 4 bases from V and 6 bases from J, with 13 bases between. The CDR3 bases are TGTGCCAGCAGCTACGCCCTCCTCGGCGAGCAGTACTTC. This codes for CASSYALLGEQYF.

The rearrangement links TRBV28 to TRBJ2-7; 9 positions match TRBD1. From germline, CDR1 is MDHEN and CDR2 SYDVKM. Trimming took 6 bases from V and 2 from J; bases not matched to a gene: 5. CDR3 length equals 14 residues. CDR3 sequence: CASRKQGAAYEQYF. CDR3 nucleotides: TGTGCCAGCAGGAAACAGGGGGCGGCCTACGAGCAGTACTTC.

This clone was observed a few times. V gene TRBV14 combines with J gene TRBJ2-1, with 9 bases fitting TRBD1. The CDR3 is 15 residues long. V lost 1 base, J lost 6 bases, and 4 bases stayed unmatched. Germline lookup yields CDR1 SGHDN and CDR2 FVKESK. The chain's CDR3 is CASSQAGTGFNEQFF. The CDR3 coding sequence is TGTGCCAGCAGCCAAGCCGGGACAGGGTTCAATGAGCAGTTCTTC.

The CDR3 region is CASSVDGRANYGYTF. CDR3 sequence (DNA): TGTGCCAGCAGCGTAGATGGCAGGGCGAACTATGGCTACACCTTC. J is TRBJ1-2 and V is TRBV9; D perhaps matches TRBD1 (5 bases). From germline, CDR1 is SGDLS and CDR2 YYNGEE. CDR3 length equals 15 residues. V lost 0 bases, J lost 2 bases, and 11 bases lay in between.

This chain links TRBV10-3 with TRBJ1-6, with TRBD1 identical over 7 bases. J was trimmed by 0 bases and V by 10 bases; bases with no gene match: 12. The CDR3 has 17 amino acids. Germline V gives CDR1 ENHRY, CDR2 SYGVKD. For the CDR3, the DNA is TGTGCCACCAGAGAAGGACAGGTGAACTCCTATAATTCACCCCTCCACTTT. Translated: CATREGQVNSYNSPLHF.

The gene calls are TRBV5-1 and TRBJ1-1; 7 bases are shared with TRBD1. The germline V gene has CDR1 SGHRS and CDR2 YFSETQ. J was trimmed by 1 base and V by 0 bases; bases with no gene match: 6. The CDR3 runs 16 residues. The chain's CDR3 is CASSLDPGTANTEAFF. The CDR3, as DNA: TGCGCCAGCAGCTTGGATCCCGGGACAGCGAACACTGAAGCTTTCTTT. The whole variable domain, remainder taken from reference TRBV5-1 and TRBJ1-1, is KAGVTQTPRYLIKTRGQQVTLSCSPISGHRSVSWYQQTPGQGLQFLFEYFSETQRNKGNFPGRFSGRQFSNSRSEMNVSTLELGDSALYLCASSLDPGTANTEAFFGQGTRLTVV.

This clone was observed a few times. The chain joins TRBV11-3 to TRBJ1-1, with 8 positions matching TRBD1. J gave up 1 base and V 6 bases, and 4 bases lay outside the gene matches. The V gene's germline CDR1 is SGHNT and CDR2 YENEEA. The CDR3 runs 14 residues. The CDR3 DNA sequence: TGTGCCAGCAGTAAGGGGACAGGGAACACTGAAGCTTTCTTT. Translation: CASSKGTGNTEAFF.

The V gene is TRBV5-1, the J gene TRBJ2-7, with 10 bases matching TRBD2. The germline gives CDR1 SGHRS, CDR2 YFSETQ. Trimming removed 3 bases from V and 3 bases from J; junction bases left unmatched: 6. This CDR3 contains 15 residues. CDR3 protein: CASSYQRGGHYEQYF. CDR3 sequence (DNA): TGCGCCAGCAGCTACCAGCGGGGGGGCCACTACGAGCAGTACTTC. The full variable domain, rest sourced from reference TRBV5-1 and TRBJ2-7, is KAGVTQTPRYLIKTRGQQVTLSCSPISGHRSVSWYQQTPGQGLQFLFEYFSETQRNKGNFPGRFSGRQFSNSRSEMNVSTLELGDSALYLCASSYQRGGHYEQYFGPGTRLTVT.

The genes are TRBV29-1 and TRBJ1-2, with TRBD1 as a possible D gene (5 bases). CDR1 and CDR2 from the germline V gene are SQVTM and ANQGSEA. This CDR3 is 13 amino acids long. V shed 4 bases and J shed 6 bases, with 15 bases lying between them. The DNA for the CDR3 is TGCAGCGTTGGGACACCGTTATCGGATGGCTACACCTTC. Protein product: CSVGTPLSDGYTF.

There are many counts of this clone. The chain is built from TRBV5-1 and TRBJ2-3; no definite D call. Trimming took 4 bases from V and 1 from J, leaving 13 bases between them. The CDR3 totals 15 residues. Germline V gene data show CDR1 as SGHRS and CDR2 as YFSETQ. This chain's CDR3 is CASSTPLHRTDTQYF. The DNA for the CDR3 is TGCGCCAGCAGCACCCCGTTACACCGCACAGATACGCAGTATTTT.

The rearrangement links TRBV14 to TRBJ2-6; D might be TRBD2 (5 bases). The CDR3 length is 14 residues. Germline V gene sequence: CDR1 SGHDN, CDR2 FVKESK. V shed 4 bases and J shed 1 base, with 5 bases lying between them. CDR3 nucleotide sequence: TGTGCCAGCAGCCGCGGGTCTGGGGCCAACGTCCTGACTTTC. Its protein product is CASSRGSGANVLTF.

In DNA form, the CDR3 reads TGTGCCTGGAGTGTACCGGGGACTAGCGGCTACGAGCAGTACTTC. This translates into CAWSVPGTSGYEQYF. This chain uses TRBV30 with TRBJ2-7; 11 nucleotides align to TRBD2. The germline V gene encodes CDR1 GTSNPN and CDR2 SVGIG (reference sequence). V gave up 0 bases and J gave up 3 bases; unmatched junction bases: 4. The CDR3 spans 15 residues.

The chain is built from TRBV7-9 and TRBJ2-7; a weak D match, TRBD1 (5 bases). Per germline, CDR1 SEHNR and CDR2 FQNEAQ (reference sequence). This CDR3 contains 14 residues. Trimming pared 5 bases from V and 0 bases from J, leaving 11 bases between. The CDR3 coding sequence is TGTGCCAGCAGCACGGACACGAGCTCCTACGAGCAGTACTTC. Its protein is CASSTDTSSYEQYF.

This clone was counted a few times. The chain employs TRBV10-3 and TRBJ2-1; tentatively, D is TRBD2 (6 bases). There are 14 residues in the CDR3. CDR1 is ENHRY, CDR2 SYGVKD, per germline. Trimming took off 10 bases at V and 5 bases at J, with 18 bases between the two ends. CDR3 nucleotide sequence: TGTGCCACCTGGGGTAGCGGACGGAACAATGAGCAGTTCTTC. It specifies CATWGSGRNNEQFF.

The chain joins TRBV27 to TRBJ2-7; D tentatively reads TRBD1 or TRBD2 (5 bases each). The germline gives CDR1 MNHEY, CDR2 SMNVEV (reference sequence). Between the trimmed V and J ends, which lost 7 bases and 0 bases, there was a span of 13 bases. The CDR3 runs to 14 residues. CDR3 in DNA: TGTGCCAGCATCGGGACGGAGAACTCCTACGAGCAGTACTTC. Translating it yields CASIGTENSYEQYF.

This sequence joins TRBV5-1 and TRBJ1-4; 7 positions agree with TRBD1. Germline V CDR1 and CDR2: SGHRS, YFSETQ. J was trimmed by 8 bases and V by 0 bases; bases with no gene match: 10. The CDR3 contains 16 residues. Here the CDR3 reads CASSLASQGGQEKLFF. Here the CDR3 DNA reads TGCGCCAGCAGCTTGGCATCCCAGGGGGGTCAAGAAAAACTGTTTTTT.

This clone was detected a few times. The chain employs TRBV14 and TRBJ2-5; D gene ambiguous. Germline V CDR1 and CDR2: SGHDN, FVKESK. This CDR3 is built from 14 residues. V was clipped by 4 bases and J by 1 base, with 10 bases between them. CDR3 sequence: CASSRKTVQETQYF. CDR3 in DNA: TGTGCCAGCAGCCGAAAGACTGTCCAAGAGACCCAGTACTTC.

This clone was seen only a few times. The chain links TRBV7-3 to TRBJ1-1; 8 positions match TRBD1. The CDR3 runs to 15 residues. J lost 4 bases, V lost 3 bases, and 7 bases had no gene match. Germline V gene sequence: CDR1 SGHTA, CDR2 FQGTGA. The CDR3 DNA reads as TGTGCCAGCAGCTTGACAGGGGAGGATGGCACTGAAGCTTTCTTT. It is translated as CASSLTGEDGTEAFF. Variable domain in full (rest from reference TRBV7-3 and TRBJ1-1): GAGVSQTPSNKVTEKGKYVELRCDPISGHTALYWYRQSLGQGPEFLIYFQGTGAADDSGLPNDRFFAVRPEGSVSTLKIQRTERGDSAVYLCASSLTGEDGTEAFFGQGTRLTVV.

The rearrangement uses TRBV6-6 and TRBJ1-2; the match to TRBD1 covers 8 bases. Trimming removed 6 bases from V and 4 bases from J; junction bases left unmatched: 7. Germline-derived CDR1 and CDR2 are MNHNY and SVGAGI (reference sequence). CDR3 length: 14 amino acids. The CDR3 here is CASRPSTGGYGYTF. For the CDR3, the DNA is TGTGCCAGCAGACCCTCAACAGGGGGCTATGGCTACACCTTC.